The entry below gives a single TCR beta chain sequence along with its context. The CDR3 extends over 15 amino acids. CDR1 is SQVTM and CDR2 is ANQGSEA in the germline V gene. The data were taken from a study of monozygotic twins with inflammatory bowel disease. Per sample, reverse transcription was split into eight reactions. UMIs that had a 6-nucleotide sample barcode were put in using template switching. TCRdb reprocessed the 5' RACE reads and keeps a single row for each CDR3 protein, giving no DNA. The sample has a few hundred thousand distinct CDR3 sequences, and its top ten clones hold approximately 2.3%.

The gene calls are TRBV29-1 and TRBJ1-2; TCRdb picks TRBD1, but there is no DNA to check that call. The source of this sequence is a human donor with ulcerative colitis or Crohn's disease, or a healthy co-twin of an affected twin (not recorded which). Sequences were obtained from blood. This chain's CDR3 is CSVFYRDRTNYGYTF.